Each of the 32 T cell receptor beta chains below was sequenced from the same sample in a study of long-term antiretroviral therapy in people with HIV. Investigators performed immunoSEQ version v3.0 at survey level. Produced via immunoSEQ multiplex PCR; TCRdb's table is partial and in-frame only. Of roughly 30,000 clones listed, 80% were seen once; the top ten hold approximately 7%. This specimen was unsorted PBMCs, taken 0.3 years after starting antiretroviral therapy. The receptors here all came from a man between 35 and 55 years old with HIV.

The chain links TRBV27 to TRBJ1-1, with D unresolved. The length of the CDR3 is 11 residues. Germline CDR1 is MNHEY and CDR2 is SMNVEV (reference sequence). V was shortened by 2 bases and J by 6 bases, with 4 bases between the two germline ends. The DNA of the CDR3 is TGTGCCAGCAGTTTAGGGGCTGAAGCTTTCTTT. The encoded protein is CASSLGAEAFF.

The CDR3 spells CASSPLGRGNEQFF. The DNA of the CDR3 is TGTGCCAGCTCACCACTAGGAAGGGGTAATGAGCAGTTCTTC. The chain carries TRBV18 and TRBJ2-1, with D maybe TRBD1 (5 bases). Germline V gene data show CDR1 as KGHSH and CDR2 as LQKENI. V lost 1 base to trimming and J lost 7 bases, with 11 bases between them. This CDR3 comprises 14 residues.

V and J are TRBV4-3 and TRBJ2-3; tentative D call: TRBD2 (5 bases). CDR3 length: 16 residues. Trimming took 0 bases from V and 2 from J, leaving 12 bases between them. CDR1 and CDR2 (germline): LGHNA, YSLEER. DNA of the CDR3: TGCGCCAGCAGCCAAGAAGCTTACGGGGTCACAGATACGCAGTATTTT. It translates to CASSQEAYGVTDTQYF.

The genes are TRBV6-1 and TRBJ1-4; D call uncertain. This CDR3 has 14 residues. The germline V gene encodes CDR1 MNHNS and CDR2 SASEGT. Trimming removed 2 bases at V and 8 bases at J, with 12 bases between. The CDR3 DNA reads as TGTGCCAGCAGTGAACGTGGACCTGGGGAAAAACTGTTTTTT. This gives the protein CASSERGPGEKLFF.

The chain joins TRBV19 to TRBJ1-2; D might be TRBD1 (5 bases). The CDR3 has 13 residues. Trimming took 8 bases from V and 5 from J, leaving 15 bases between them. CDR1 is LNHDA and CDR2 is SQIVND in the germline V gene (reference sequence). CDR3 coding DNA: TGTGCCAGTGTGTCGGGGGTTCGGTATGGCTACACCTTC. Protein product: CASVSGVRYGYTF.

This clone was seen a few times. The CDR3 region is CASSLVREAYEQYF. Here the CDR3 DNA reads TGTGCCAGCAGCTTAGTGCGGGAAGCCTACGAGCAGTACTTC. The chain is built from TRBV7-9 and TRBJ2-7, with D perhaps matching TRBD2 (6 bases). CDR3 length: 14 amino acids. With 1 base removed from V and 2 bases from J, the gap between germline ends came to 9 bases. Germline V gene lookup returns CDR1 SEHNR and CDR2 FQNEAQ (reference sequence).

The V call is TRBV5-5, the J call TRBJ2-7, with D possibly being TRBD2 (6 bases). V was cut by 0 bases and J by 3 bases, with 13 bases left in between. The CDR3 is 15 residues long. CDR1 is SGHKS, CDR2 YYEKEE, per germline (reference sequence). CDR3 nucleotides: TGTGCCAGCAGCTTGGGGCCCGGGGGAAGCTACGAGCAGTACTTC. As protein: CASSLGPGGSYEQYF. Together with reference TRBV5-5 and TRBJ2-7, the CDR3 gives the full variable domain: DAGVTQSPTHLIKTRGQQVTLRCSPISGHKSVSWYQQVLGQGPQFIFQYYEKEERGRGNFPDRFSARQFPNYSSELNVNALLLGDSALYLCASSLGPGGSYEQYFGPGTRLTVT.

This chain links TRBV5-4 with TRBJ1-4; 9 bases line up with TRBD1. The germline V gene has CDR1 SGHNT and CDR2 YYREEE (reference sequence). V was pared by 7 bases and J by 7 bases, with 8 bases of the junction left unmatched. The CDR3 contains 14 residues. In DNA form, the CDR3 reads TGTGCCAGCTCGAACCGGGACAGGGCTGAAAAACTGTTTTTT. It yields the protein CASSNRDRAEKLFF.

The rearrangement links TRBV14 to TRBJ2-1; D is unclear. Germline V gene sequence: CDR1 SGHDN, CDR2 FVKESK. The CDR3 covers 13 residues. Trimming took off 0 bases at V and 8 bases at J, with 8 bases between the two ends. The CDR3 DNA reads TGTGCCAGCAGCCAAGACAGGTTTTATGAGCAGTTCTTC. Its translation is CASSQDRFYEQFF.

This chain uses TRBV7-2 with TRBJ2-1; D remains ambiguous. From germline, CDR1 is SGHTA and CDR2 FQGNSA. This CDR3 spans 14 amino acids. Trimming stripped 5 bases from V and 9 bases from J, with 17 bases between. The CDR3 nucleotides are TGTGCCAGCAGCCCGGATGGTGTGGACCTTGAGCAGTTCTTC. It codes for CASSPDGVDLEQFF. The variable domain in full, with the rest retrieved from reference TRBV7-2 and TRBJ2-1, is GAGVSQSPSNKVTEKGKDVELRCDPISGHTALYWYRQSLGQGLEFLIYFQGNSAPDKSGLPSDRFSAERTGGSVSTLTIQRTQQEDSAVYLCASSPDGVDLEQFFGPGTRLTVL.

The CDR3 loop is CASSFLAGANNEQFF. The CDR3 DNA reads as TGCGCCAGCAGCTTCCTAGCGGGGGCGAACAATGAGCAGTTCTTC. The chain uses TRBV5-1 and TRBJ2-1, with TRBD2 identical over 10 bases. CDR1 is SGHRS, CDR2 YFSETQ, per germline. The CDR3 is 15 residues long. The ends lost 2 bases at V and 5 bases at J; junction bases unmatched: 4.

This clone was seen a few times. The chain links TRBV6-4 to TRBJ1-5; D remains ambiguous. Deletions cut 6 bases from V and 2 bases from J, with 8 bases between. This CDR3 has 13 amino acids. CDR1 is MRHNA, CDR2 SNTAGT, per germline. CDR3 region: CASSLQGNQPQHF. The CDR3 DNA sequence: TGTGCCAGCAGCCTACAAGGCAATCAGCCCCAGCATTTT.

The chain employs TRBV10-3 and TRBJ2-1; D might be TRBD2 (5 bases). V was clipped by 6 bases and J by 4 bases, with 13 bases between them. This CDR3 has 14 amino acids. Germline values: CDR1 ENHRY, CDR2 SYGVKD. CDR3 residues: CAIRNSDFYNEQFF. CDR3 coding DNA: TGTGCCATCAGGAACTCGGACTTTTACAATGAGCAGTTCTTC.

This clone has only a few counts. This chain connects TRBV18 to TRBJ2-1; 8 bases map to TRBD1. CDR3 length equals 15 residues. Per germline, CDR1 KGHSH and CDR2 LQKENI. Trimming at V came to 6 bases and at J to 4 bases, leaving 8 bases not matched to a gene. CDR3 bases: TGTGCCAGCTCCCACCCGGACAGGGTGTACAATGAGCAGTTCTTC. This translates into CASSHPDRVYNEQFF.

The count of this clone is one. The CDR3 DNA reads as TGTGCCAGCTCCGACAGGGGGGCGTACGAGCAGTACTTC. Residues: CASSDRGAYEQYF. The chain has TRBV27 and TRBJ2-7; 9 nucleotides match TRBD1. CDR3 length: 13 amino acids. The ends lost 8 bases at V and 4 bases at J; junction bases unmatched: 6. CDR1 is MNHEY, CDR2 SMNVEV, per germline (reference sequence).

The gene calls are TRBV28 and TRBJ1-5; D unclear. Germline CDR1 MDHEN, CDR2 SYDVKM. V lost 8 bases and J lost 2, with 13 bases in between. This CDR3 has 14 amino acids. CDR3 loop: CASLRPRGNQPQHF. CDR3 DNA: TGTGCCAGCCTAAGGCCCCGGGGCAATCAGCCCCAGCATTTT.

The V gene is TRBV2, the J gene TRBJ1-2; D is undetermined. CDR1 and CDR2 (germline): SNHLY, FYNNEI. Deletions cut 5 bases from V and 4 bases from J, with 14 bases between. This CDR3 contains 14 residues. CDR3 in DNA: TGTGCCAGCAGTTCCCCGAGGACTCTCTATGGCTACACCTTC. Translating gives CASSSPRTLYGYTF. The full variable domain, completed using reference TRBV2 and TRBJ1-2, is EPEVTQTPSHQVTQMGQEVILRCVPISNHLYFYWYRQILGQKVEFLVSFYNNEISEKSEIFDDQFSVERPDGSNFTLKIRSTKLEDSAMYFCASSSPRTLYGYTFGSGTRLTVV.

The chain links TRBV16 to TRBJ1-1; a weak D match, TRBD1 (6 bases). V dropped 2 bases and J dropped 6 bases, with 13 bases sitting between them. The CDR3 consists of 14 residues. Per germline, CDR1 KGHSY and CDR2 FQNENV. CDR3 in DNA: TGTGCCAGCAGCCAACTGGGGACAATAGCTGAAGCTTTCTTT. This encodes CASSQLGTIAEAFF.

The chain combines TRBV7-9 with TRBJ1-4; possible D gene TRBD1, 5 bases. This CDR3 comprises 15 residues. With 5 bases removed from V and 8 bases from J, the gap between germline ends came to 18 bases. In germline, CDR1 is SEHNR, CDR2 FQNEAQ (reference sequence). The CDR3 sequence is CASSLLPVGGEKLFF. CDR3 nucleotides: TGTGCCAGCAGCCTACTCCCGGTCGGGGGAGAAAAACTGTTTTTT.

The CDR3 region is CAWSTGGADTQYF. The CDR3 coding sequence is TGTGCCTGGAGTACGGGAGGGGCAGATACGCAGTATTTT. The chain couples TRBV30 to TRBJ2-3; TRBD2 matches 8 bases. This CDR3 is built from 13 residues. Trimming at V came to 2 bases and at J to 4 bases, leaving 2 bases not matched to a gene. CDR1 is GTSNPN, CDR2 SVGIG, per germline (reference sequence). The variable domain in full, completed from reference TRBV30 and TRBJ2-3, reads SQTIHQWPATLVQPVGSPLSLECTVEGTSNPNLYWYRQAAGRGLQLLFYSVGIGQISSEVPQNLSASRPQDRQFILSSKKLLLSDSGFYLCAWSTGGADTQYFGPGTRLTVL.

The chain's CDR3 is CASSLQGTEADTQYF. CDR3 sequence (DNA): TGTGCCAGCAGCCTACAGGGGACAGAAGCGGATACGCAGTATTTT. The rearrangement uses TRBV6-5 and TRBJ2-3, with TRBD1 matching 7 bases. This CDR3 comprises 15 residues. J was trimmed by 6 bases and V by 6 bases; bases with no gene match: 12. Germline V lookup: CDR1 MNHEY, CDR2 SVGAGI.

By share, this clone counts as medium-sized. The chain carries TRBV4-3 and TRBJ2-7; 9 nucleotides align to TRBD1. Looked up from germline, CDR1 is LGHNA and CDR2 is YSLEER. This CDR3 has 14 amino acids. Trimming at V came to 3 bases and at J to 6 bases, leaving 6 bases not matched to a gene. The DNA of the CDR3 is TGCGCCAGCAGCCAGGGGGGACAGGGCGGCGAGCAGTACTTC. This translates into CASSQGGQGGEQYF.

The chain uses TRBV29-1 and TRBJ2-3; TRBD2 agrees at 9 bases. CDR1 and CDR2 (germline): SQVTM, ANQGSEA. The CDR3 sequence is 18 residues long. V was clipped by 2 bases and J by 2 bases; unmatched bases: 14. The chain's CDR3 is CSVESLAGLSSFTDTQYF. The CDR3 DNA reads TGCAGCGTTGAATCGCTAGCGGGGCTTTCGTCTTTCACAGATACGCAGTATTTT.

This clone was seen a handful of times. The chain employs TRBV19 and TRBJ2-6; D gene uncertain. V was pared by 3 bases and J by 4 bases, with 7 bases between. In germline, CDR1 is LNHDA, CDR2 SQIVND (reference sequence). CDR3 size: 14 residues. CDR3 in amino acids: CASSIKQGANVLTF. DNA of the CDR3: TGTGCCAGTAGTATCAAACAGGGGGCCAACGTCCTGACTTTC.

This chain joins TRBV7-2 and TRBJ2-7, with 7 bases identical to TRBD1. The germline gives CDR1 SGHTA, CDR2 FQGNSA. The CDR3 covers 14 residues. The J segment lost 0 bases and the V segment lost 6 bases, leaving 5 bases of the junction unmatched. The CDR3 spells CASSRQGPSYEQYF. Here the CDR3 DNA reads TGTGCCAGCAGTCGACAGGGCCCCTCCTACGAGCAGTACTTC. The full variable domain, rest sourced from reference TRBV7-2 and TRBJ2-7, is GAGVSQSPSNKVTEKGKDVELRCDPISGHTALYWYRQSLGQGLEFLIYFQGNSAPDKSGLPSDRFSAERTGGSVSTLTIQRTQQEDSAVYLCASSRQGPSYEQYFGPGTRLTVT.

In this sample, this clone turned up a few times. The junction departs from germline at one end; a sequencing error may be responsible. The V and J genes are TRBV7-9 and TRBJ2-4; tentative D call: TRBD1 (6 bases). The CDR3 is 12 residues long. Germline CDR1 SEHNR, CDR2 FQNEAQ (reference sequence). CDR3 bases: TGTGCCAGCAGCGTAGCTACGGGGACACAGTACTTC. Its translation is CASSVATGTQYF.

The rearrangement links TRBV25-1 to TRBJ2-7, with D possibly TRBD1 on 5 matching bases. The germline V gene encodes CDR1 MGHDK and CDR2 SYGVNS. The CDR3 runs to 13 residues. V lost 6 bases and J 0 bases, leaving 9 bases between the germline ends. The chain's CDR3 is CASRTANSYEQYF. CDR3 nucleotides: TGTGCCAGCAGGACAGCCAACTCCTACGAGCAGTACTTC.

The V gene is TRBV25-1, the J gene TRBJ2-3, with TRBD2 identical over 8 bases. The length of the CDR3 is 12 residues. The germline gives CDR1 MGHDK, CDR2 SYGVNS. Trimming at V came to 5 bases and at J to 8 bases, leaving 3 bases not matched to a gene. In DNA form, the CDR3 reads TGTGCCAGCAGTCGGCTAGCGGGTACGCAGTATTTT. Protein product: CASSRLAGTQYF.

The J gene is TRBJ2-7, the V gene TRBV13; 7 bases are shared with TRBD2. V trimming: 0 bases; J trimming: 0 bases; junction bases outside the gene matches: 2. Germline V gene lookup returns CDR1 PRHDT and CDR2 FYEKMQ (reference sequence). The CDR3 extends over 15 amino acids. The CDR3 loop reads CASSLGGGSSYEQYF. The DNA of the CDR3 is TGTGCCAGCAGCTTAGGGGGAGGGTCCTCCTACGAGCAGTACTTC.

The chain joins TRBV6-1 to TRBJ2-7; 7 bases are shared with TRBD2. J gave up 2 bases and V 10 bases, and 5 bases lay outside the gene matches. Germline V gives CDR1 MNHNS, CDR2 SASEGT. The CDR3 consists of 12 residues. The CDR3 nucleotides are TGTGCCACGGGGAGGGTGGCCTACGAGCAGTACTTC. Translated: CATGRVAYEQYF.

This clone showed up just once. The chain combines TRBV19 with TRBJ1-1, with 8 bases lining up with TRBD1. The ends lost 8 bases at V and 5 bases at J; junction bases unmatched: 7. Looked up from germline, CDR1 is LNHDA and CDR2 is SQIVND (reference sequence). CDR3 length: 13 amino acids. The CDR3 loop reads CASFRTGLTEAFF. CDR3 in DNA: TGTGCCAGTTTCCGGACAGGGTTGACTGAAGCTTTCTTT.

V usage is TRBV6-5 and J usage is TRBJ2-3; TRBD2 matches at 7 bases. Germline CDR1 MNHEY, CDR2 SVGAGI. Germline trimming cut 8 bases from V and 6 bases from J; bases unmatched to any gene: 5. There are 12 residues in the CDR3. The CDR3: CASRGEPDTQYF. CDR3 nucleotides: TGTGCCAGCCGGGGGGAGCCGGATACGCAGTATTTT.